A selection of T cell receptor beta chains follows, all from one sample in a study of T-cell reconstitution after alpha-beta-depleted transplantation in children. TCRdb recomputed calls from the PCR reads with MiXCR, one row per CDR3 protein. This sample has over 300,000 distinct CDR3 sequences, with about a tenth found just once. Sequences were derived from PBMCs from the stem cell graft donor, sampled from the stem cell graft. These receptors were taken from a human donor who donated a stem cell graft to a child with acute lymphoblastic leukemia. Both conserved end residues are part of each CDR3. The D gene is left open where the match is weak. Not all rows give a size; the values are once, few, many and, for expanded clones, a class.

>.|.|TRBV7-9|TRBJ1-2
TGTGCCAGCAGCTCCCGGGTCAGTGAAAACCTCTATGGCTACACCTTC
CASSSRVSENLYGYTF
>.|TRBD2|TRBV7-6|TRBJ2-7
TGTGCCAGCAGCCTAAAGCCGGGACTAGCGTACGAGCAGTACTTC
CASSLKPGLAYEQYF
>.|.|TRBV18|TRBJ1-1
TGTGCCAGCTCCCTACCGGGAGGCGTCGGTGAAGCTTTCTTT
CASSLPGGVGEAFF
>.|.|TRBV10-1|TRBJ2-4
TGCGCCAGCAGTGCGGGCGGGCTAGCCAAAAACAGTCAGTACTTC
CASSAGGLAKNSQYF
>.|.|TRBV4-1|TRBJ2-3
TGCGCCATCAGTACAGGGGGGAGGGCAGATACGCAGTATTTT
CAISTGGRADTQYF
>.|.|TRBV20-1|TRBJ2-4
TGCAGTGCTGGACTGGGGGGGGCTCCCAAAAACATTCAGTACTTC
CSAGLGGAPKNIQYF
>many|TRBD1|TRBV29-1|TRBJ2-7
TGCAGCGTTGAAATGGACAGGGCCTACGAGCAGTACTTC
CSVEMDRAYEQYF
>few|.|TRBV7-2|TRBJ2-7
TGTGCCAGCAGTCGCAACCGCGAGCAGTACTTC
CASSRNREQYF
>.|TRBD2|TRBV3-1|TRBJ2-7
TGTGCCAGCAGCCCCTTCGCGGTAGCGGGAGGACGGAGCTCCTACGAGCAGTACTTC
CASSPFAVAGGRSSYEQYF
>few|.|TRBV5-1|TRBJ2-1
TGCGCCAGCAGCCCCCTGAAGGGCTATGAGCAGTTCTTC
CASSPLKGYEQFF
>.|.|TRBV6-5|TRBJ2-1
TGTGCCAGCAGTTACTCCGGGCGGAGGGTCAATGAGCAGTTCTTC
CASSYSGRRVNEQFF
>many|TRBD2|TRBV4-3|TRBJ2-1
TGCGCCAGCAGCCAGGGACTAGCTGGTTACAATGAGCAGTTCTTC
CASSQGLAGYNEQFF
>few|.|TRBV2|TRBJ2-7
TGTGCCAGCGATTCGTTTTACGAGCAGTACTTC
CASDSFYEQYF
>many|TRBD1|TRBV28|TRBJ2-5
TGTGCCAGCAGCGGGACAGGGAGAGAGACCCAGTACTTC
CASSGTGRETQYF
>.|.|TRBV7-8|TRBJ1-1
TGTGCCAGCAGCTCCCGGGCTGCAATGAACACTGAAGCTTTCTTT
CASSSRAAMNTEAFF
>few|TRBD2|TRBV24-1|TRBJ2-3
TGTGCCACCTCGGGGGGGGGCAGGGATACAGATACGCAGTATTTT
CATSGGGRDTDTQYF
>.|.|TRBV7-8|TRBJ2-7
TGTGCCAGCAGCTTAGGCCATGCCGGGACAAGGGGACCGAGACGGGGAAACTACGAGCAGTACTTC
CASSLGHAGTRGPRRGNYEQYF
>many|.|TRBV20-1|TRBJ2-7
TGCAGTGCTAGAGATTTTCGGGGGCCCCACGGGTACTTC
CSARDFRGPHGYF
>.|TRBD1|TRBV5-1|TRBJ1-5
TGCGCCAGCGGCCCCGGGACAGATAATCAGCCCCAGCATTTT
CASGPGTDNQPQHF
>.|TRBD2|TRBV27|TRBJ2-1
TGTGCCAGCAGTTTGATTTGGCTAGCGGGAGGGTTCAATGAGCAGTTCTTC
CASSLIWLAGGFNEQFF
>.|.|TRBV7-2|TRBJ2-7
TGTGCCAGCAGCTTAGTCCCCCACTACGAGCAGTACTTC
CASSLVPHYEQYF